A single sample is the source of the 15 T cell receptor beta chains below, sequenced in a study of T cell repertoires in cytomegalovirus infection. Antigens of these TCRs are unknown. TCRdb reanalysed the reads using MiXCR and keeps one entry per CDR3 protein. The data contain 80,000 or so distinct CDR3 sequences, 20% to 30% of them singletons. This material consisted of CD8+ T cells from cultured PBMCs, taken from culture after CMV antigen stimulation. The receptors come from a human donor in good health (CMV status not recorded). Some clones in this sample may be carry-over from other donors' samples.

In this sample, this clonotype turned up a few times. V usage is TRBV5-3 and J usage is TRBJ2-3; TRBD1 is a possible D gene (5 bases). TRBV5-3 is an ORF; its function is uncertain. CDR3 size: 13 residues. Trimming removed 8 bases from V and 4 bases from J, with 14 bases in between. This chain's CDR3 is CASSWGDADTQYF. In nucleotides, the CDR3 is TGTGCCAGCAGTTGGGGCGACGCAGATACGCAGTATTTT.

This chain links TRBV7-6 with TRBJ1-2; D ambiguous. This CDR3 is 14 amino acids long. Germline values: CDR1 SGHVS, CDR2 FNYEAQ. The germline V and J ends were trimmed by 5 bases and 6 bases, with 16 bases remaining between them. The DNA for the CDR3 is TGTGCCAGCAGCATAGGACGGCCTGGGGATGGCTACACCTTC. Amino acids: CASSIGRPGDGYTF. Using reference TRBV7-6 and TRBJ1-2 for the parts outside the CDR3, the full variable domain is GAGVSQSPRYKVTKRGQDVALRCDPISGHVSLYWYRQALGQGPEFLTYFNYEAQQDKSGLPNDRFSAERPEGSISTLTIQRTEQRDSAMYRCASSIGRPGDGYTFGSGTRLTVV.

This clonotype was observed a handful of times. This chain uses TRBV27 with TRBJ1-2, with a tentative D call TRBD1 (6 bases). Germline assignment: CDR1 MNHEY and CDR2 SMNVEV (reference sequence). V lost 3 bases and J 8 bases, leaving 13 bases between the germline ends. This CDR3 spans 13 amino acids. CDR3 DNA: TGTGCCAGCAGTTTTGGGGGGCGCTTAGGCTACACCTTC. It codes for CASSFGGRLGYTF.

The chain is built from TRBV19 and TRBJ2-2, with D perhaps TRBD1 or TRBD2 (5 bases each). Trimming pared 3 bases from V and 4 bases from J, leaving 12 bases between. There are 15 residues in the CDR3. From germline, CDR1 is LNHDA and CDR2 SQIVND (reference sequence). In DNA form, the CDR3 reads TGTGCCAGTAGTATTGGGGGTTTCGGCACCGGGGAGCTGTTTTTT. Encoded protein: CASSIGGFGTGELFF.

The chain couples TRBV5-6 to TRBJ2-1; 9 bases map to TRBD2. CDR3 length: 17 amino acids. The germline V gene encodes CDR1 SGHDT and CDR2 YYEEEE. Unmatched junction bases numbered 13, after V lost 0 bases and J lost 9 bases. The CDR3 DNA follows: TGTGCCAGCAGCTTGGTCGGGGTAGCGGGGGCTTCTAGTGAGCAGTTCTTC. Translated: CASSLVGVAGASSEQFF.

This clonotype showed up just a few times. The chain recombines TRBV19 with TRBJ2-5; 11 bases agree with TRBD2. J lost 4 bases, V lost 3 bases, and 7 bases had no gene match. Looked up from germline, CDR1 is LNHDA and CDR2 is SQIVND (reference sequence). This CDR3 spans 16 amino acids. The CDR3 DNA reads TGTGCCAGTAGTATTGGTCTAGCGGGGGGCCGAGAGACCCAGTACTTC. Its protein is CASSIGLAGGRETQYF.

The chain joins TRBV5-4 to TRBJ2-1; 8 nucleotides align to TRBD2. V lost 2 bases and J lost 7; bases outside the gene matches: 11. The CDR3 covers 16 residues. Looked up from germline, CDR1 is SGHNT and CDR2 is YYREEE (reference sequence). The CDR3 loop is CASSLKRERSRNEQFF. In DNA, the CDR3 is TGTGCCAGCAGCTTAAAGCGGGAGCGTAGTAGGAATGAGCAGTTCTTC.

This clonotype was observed many times. The CDR3 region is CASGLNRGHGYTF. The CDR3 bases are TGTGCTAGTGGTTTGAACAGGGGCCATGGCTACACCTTC. The gene calls are TRBV12-5 and TRBJ1-2; 7 bases are a match to TRBD1. The CDR3 consists of 13 residues. With 2 bases clipped from V and 6 bases from J, the junction kept 3 bases outside the gene matches. Germline-derived CDR1 and CDR2 are LGHNT and FRNRAP.

This clonotype was counted between two and nine times. The chain employs TRBV28 and TRBJ2-1; 9 nucleotides align to TRBD2. Per the germline V gene, CDR1 is MDHEN and CDR2 is SYDVKM. The junction had 8 bases not matched to a gene; V was cut back by 6 bases and J by 5 bases. CDR3 size: 15 residues. The CDR3 DNA sequence: TGTGCCAGCAGCCTTCCAGCGGGGGGTCACAATGAGCAGTTCTTC. Residues: CASSLPAGGHNEQFF.

The chain joins TRBV4-1 to TRBJ2-3, with 10 bases lining up with TRBD1. The CDR3 is 19 amino acids. Germline values: CDR1 MGHRA, CDR2 YSYEKL. J gave up 3 bases and V 1 base, and 13 bases lay outside the gene matches. Here the CDR3 DNA reads TGCGCCAGCAGCCAAGCGGGGACAGGGGCCCTTGGGGGAACAGATACGCAGTATTTT. Amino acids: CASSQAGTGALGGTDTQYF.

This clonotype was detected only a few times. The chain is built from TRBV5-4 and TRBJ2-7; D possibly corresponds to TRBD1 (6 bases). The CDR3 has 15 residues. CDR1 and CDR2 from the germline V gene are SGHNT and YYREEE (reference sequence). V lost 2 bases, J lost 4 bases, and 16 bases lay in between. The CDR3 DNA reads as TGTGCCAGCAGCTTTGACAGGTCAGGCCTTTACGAGCAGTACTTC. Amino acid sequence: CASSFDRSGLYEQYF.

This clonotype was counted ten times or more. This sequence joins TRBV10-3 and TRBJ2-1; 9 bases align to TRBD2. The germline gives CDR1 ENHRY, CDR2 SYGVKD. V gave up 3 bases and J gave up 9 bases; unmatched junction bases: 15. The CDR3 sequence is 17 residues long. The CDR3 nucleotides are TGTGCCATCAGTGATGCATCCGGGAAGCGGGAGGTAATTGAGCAGTTCTTC. Its translation: CAISDASGKREVIEQFF.

The table lists this clonotype with a few counts. The chain's CDR3 is CASSSTTEPSYEQYF. Here the CDR3 DNA reads TGTGCCAGCAGTTCCACGACAGAACCCTCCTACGAGCAGTACTTC. This chain joins TRBV27 and TRBJ2-7; a weak D match, TRBD1 (5 bases). V lost 4 bases, J lost 0 bases, and 13 bases lay in between. CDR3 length equals 15 residues. Germline-derived CDR1 and CDR2 are MNHEY and SMNVEV (reference sequence).

The chain carries TRBV7-4 and TRBJ1-1, with D tentatively TRBD1 (6 bases). Germline lookup yields CDR1 SGHVT and CDR2 SQSDAQ. The V end lost 5 bases, the J end lost 7 bases, and 11 bases lay between the germline ends. This CDR3 spans 12 amino acids. The CDR3, as DNA: TGTGCCAGCAGCCCGCAGGGGTTTGAAGCTTTCTTT. It encodes CASSPQGFEAFF. Drawing the rest from reference TRBV7-4 and TRBJ1-1, the complete variable domain is GAGVSQSPRYKVAKRGRDVALRCDSISGHVTLYWYRQTLGQGSEVLTYSQSDAQRDKSGRPSGRFSAERPERSVSTLKIQRTEQGDSAVYLCASSPQGFEAFFGQGTRLTVV.

The chain has TRBV4-3 and TRBJ1-1; 8 positions agree with TRBD1. Germline V lookup: CDR1 LGHNA, CDR2 YSLEER. Trimming took 1 base from V and 4 from J; bases not matched to a gene: 17. This CDR3 spans 19 amino acids. CDR3 sequence: CASSQAEIGQGLVGTEAFF. Here the CDR3 DNA reads TGCGCCAGCAGCCAAGCAGAAATTGGACAGGGTTTAGTAGGCACTGAAGCTTTCTTT.